This entry describes one TCR beta chain. The library put unique molecular identifiers onto individual cDNA molecules. TCRdb ran MiXCR on the RACE reads and lists one entry per CDR3 protein. Among 40,000 or so distinct CDR3 sequences, 9.5% to 10% were seen once, and the ten largest hold 11% to 15%. The time point was: patch test 2, 6 weeks after DPC sensitization. Documented treatment: therapeutic diphenylcyclopropenone sensitization with weekly scalp DPC. The template was total RNA from unfractionated whole blood. The data were taken from a study of human T cells and chemical hapten exposure. Overall study: Weekly administration of diphenylcyclopropenone to the scalp of patients continued throughout the roughly 24-week study. Recorded diagnoses among the mostly female patients were alopecia areata, totalis or universalis.

CDR1 is LNHDA, CDR2 SQIVND, per germline (reference sequence). The V and J ends lost 9 bases and 5 bases respectively, with 31 bases between them. The CDR3 is made up of 18 amino acids. The J gene is TRBJ1-1, the V gene TRBV19; D perhaps matches TRBD1 (6 bases). This sample comprised whole blood, obtained in connection with sensitization to the hapten diphenylcyclopropenone (DPC). This TCR was recovered from a woman in her 30s with alopecia areata. Some clones in this sample may be carry-over from other donors' samples. CDR3 sequence reads: CASHYITLSQGRWTEAFF. The DNA for the CDR3 is TGTGCCAGCCACTATATTACCCTGTCCCAGGGGCGATGGACTGAAGCTTTCTTT.